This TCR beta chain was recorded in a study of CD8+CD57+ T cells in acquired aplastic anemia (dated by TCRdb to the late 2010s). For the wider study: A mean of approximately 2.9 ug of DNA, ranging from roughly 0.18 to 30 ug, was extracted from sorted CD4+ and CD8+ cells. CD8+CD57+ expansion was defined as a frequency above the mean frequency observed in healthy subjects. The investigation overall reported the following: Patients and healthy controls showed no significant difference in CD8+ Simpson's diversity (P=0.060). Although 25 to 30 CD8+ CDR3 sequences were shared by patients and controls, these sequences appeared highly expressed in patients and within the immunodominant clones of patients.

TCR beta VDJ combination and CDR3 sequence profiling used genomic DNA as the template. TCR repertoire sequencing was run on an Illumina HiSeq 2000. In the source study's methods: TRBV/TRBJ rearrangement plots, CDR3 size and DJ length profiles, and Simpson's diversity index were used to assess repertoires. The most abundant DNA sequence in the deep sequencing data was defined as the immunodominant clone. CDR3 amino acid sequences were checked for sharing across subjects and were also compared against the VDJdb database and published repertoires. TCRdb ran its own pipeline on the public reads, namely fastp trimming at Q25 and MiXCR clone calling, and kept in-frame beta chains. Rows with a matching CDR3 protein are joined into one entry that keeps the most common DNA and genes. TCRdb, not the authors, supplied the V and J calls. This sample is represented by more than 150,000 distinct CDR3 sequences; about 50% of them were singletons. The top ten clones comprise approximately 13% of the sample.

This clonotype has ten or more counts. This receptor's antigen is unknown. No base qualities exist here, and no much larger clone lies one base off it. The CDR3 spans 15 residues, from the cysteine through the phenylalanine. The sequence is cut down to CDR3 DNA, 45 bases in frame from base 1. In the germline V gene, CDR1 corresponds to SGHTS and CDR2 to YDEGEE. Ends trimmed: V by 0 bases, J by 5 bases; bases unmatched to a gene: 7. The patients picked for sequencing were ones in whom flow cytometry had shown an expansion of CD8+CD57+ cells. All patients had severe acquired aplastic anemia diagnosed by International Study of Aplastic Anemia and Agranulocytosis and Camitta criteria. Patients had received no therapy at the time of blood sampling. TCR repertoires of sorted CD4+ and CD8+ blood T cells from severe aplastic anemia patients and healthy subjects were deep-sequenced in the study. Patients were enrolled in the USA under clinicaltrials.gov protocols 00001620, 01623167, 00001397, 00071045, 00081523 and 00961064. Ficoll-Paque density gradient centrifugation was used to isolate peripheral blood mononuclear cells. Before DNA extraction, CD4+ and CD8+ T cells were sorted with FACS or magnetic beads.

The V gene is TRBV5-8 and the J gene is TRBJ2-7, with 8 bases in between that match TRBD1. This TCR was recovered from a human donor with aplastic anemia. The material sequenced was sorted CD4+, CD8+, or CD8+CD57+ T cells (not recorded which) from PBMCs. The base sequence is TGTGCCAGCAGCTTGGTCTCGGACAGGGTCCACGAGCAGTACTTC. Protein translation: CASSLVSDRVHEQYF.